This T cell receptor beta chain was sequenced during a study of shared clonotypes between healthy human individuals. Authors' processing steps: ImmunoSEQ output lacked quality scores and full-length reads, limiting matched filtering. Sequencing used immunoSEQ multiplex PCR; TCRdb keeps in-frame clones, though not all of them. That table is the source of V, J and clone size, and D and trimming were worked out from the DNA. Of about 110,000 clones listed, around 71% were seen once; the top ten hold approximately 23%. CDR3 length equals 18 residues. Unmatched junction bases numbered 8, after V lost 6 bases and J lost 0 bases. Looked up from germline, CDR1 is SGHTA and CDR2 is FQGNSA.

Sequencing used memory CD8+ T cells sorted from blood. The subset was: CD45RO+ cells pooled with CCR7-negative TemRA cells. The clonotype comes from a young woman in good health. The rearrangement joins TRBV7-2 to TRBJ2-3; the match to TRBD2 covers 14 bases. DNA of the CDR3: TGTGCCAGCAGATCGGGGACTAGCGGGAGTGCTAGCACAGATACGCAGTATTTT. Protein product: CASRSGTSGSASTDTQYF.